These 25 T cell receptor beta chains were sequenced from one sample in a study of beta chain features in type 1 diabetes. TCRB transcripts that were expressed got sequenced, as all of the isolated RNA had been reverse transcribed. Here immunoSEQ multiplex PCR was the method, and the copy in TCRdb shows in-frame clones only, minus some. The sample shows approximately 120,000 clones, less than 40% of them seen only once. Source material: stem cell memory CD4+ T cells from blood. These receptors originate from a woman under 30 in good health.

This chain uses TRBV5-1 with TRBJ2-1, with 7 bases aligning to TRBD1. The germline gives CDR1 SGHRS, CDR2 YFSETQ. The trim removed 6 bases at V and 8 bases at J, leaving 8 bases unmatched. This CDR3 is built from 13 residues. The CDR3 protein is CASNRQGSDEQFF. CDR3 sequence (DNA): TGCGCCAGCAACCGACAGGGAAGCGATGAGCAGTTCTTC.

The sample holds a few counts of this clone. V is TRBV7-9 and J is TRBJ2-1, with 9 bases aligning to TRBD2. Trimming at V came to 2 bases and at J to 6 bases, leaving 17 bases not matched to a gene. CDR1 and CDR2 (germline): SEHNR, FQNEAQ (reference sequence). The length of the CDR3 is 19 residues. The CDR3 is CASSLHTLAAGGPSNEQFF. The CDR3 region has the DNA TGTGCCAGCAGCTTACACACCTTAGCGGCGGGAGGGCCCTCCAATGAGCAGTTCTTC.

V usage is TRBV28 and J usage is TRBJ2-6; the match to TRBD1 covers 9 bases. Germline CDR1 and CDR2: MDHEN and SYDVKM. The CDR3 length is 19 residues. Losses at the gene ends were 3 bases for V and 1 base for J; bases not matched to a gene: 10. CDR3 sequence: CASSFLPGQGFSGANVLTF. In nucleotides, the CDR3 is TGTGCCAGCAGTTTCTTACCGGGACAGGGTTTTTCTGGGGCCAACGTCCTGACTTTC.

For this clone: Other nucleotide sequences in the sample specify the same CDR3. V is TRBV10-3 and J is TRBJ2-7; the match to TRBD2 covers 8 bases. Germline V CDR1 and CDR2: ENHRY, SYGVKD. This CDR3 is 15 amino acids long. With V trimmed by 10 bases and J by 1 base, 12 bases remained unmatched. This chain's CDR3 is CATGLAEGFSYEQYF. In DNA form, the CDR3 reads TGTGCCACCGGACTAGCAGAGGGATTTTCCTACGAGCAGTACTTC.

This sequence joins TRBV5-1 and TRBJ2-5; 7 positions agree with TRBD2. The CDR3 length is 12 residues. The V segment lost 3 bases and the J segment 13 bases; nucleotides outside the gene matches: 9. Per germline, CDR1 SGHRS and CDR2 YFSETQ. CDR3 protein: CASSSSGAVLYF. The CDR3 DNA follows: TGCGCCAGCAGCTCAAGCGGGGCAGTCCTGTACTTC.

Here the CDR3 reads CASSFENQPQHF. DNA of the CDR3: TGTGCCAGCAGTTTCGAGAATCAGCCCCAGCATTTT. The V gene is TRBV28, the J gene TRBJ1-5; D ambiguous. Germline V lookup: CDR1 MDHEN, CDR2 SYDVKM. The CDR3 has 12 amino acids. Trimming stripped 3 bases from V and 4 bases from J, with 4 bases between. Supplemented by reference TRBV28 and TRBJ1-5, the full variable domain reads DVKVTQSSRYLVKRTGEKVFLECVQDMDHENMFWYRQDPGLGLRLIYFSYDVKMKEKGDIPEGYSVSREKKERFSLILESASTNQTSMYLCASSFENQPQHFGDGTRLSIL.

The chain combines TRBV9 with TRBJ2-6; TRBD1 agrees at 7 bases. The J segment lost 3 bases and the V segment lost 0 bases, leaving 3 bases of the junction unmatched. The CDR3 runs to 16 residues. The germline V gene has CDR1 SGDLS and CDR2 YYNGEE. The CDR3 spells CASSVGTGFGANVLTF. The CDR3, as DNA: TGTGCCAGCAGCGTAGGGACAGGCTTTGGGGCCAACGTCCTGACTTTC.

The CDR3 sequence: CASSFRDYTDTQYF. The CDR3 DNA sequence: TGTGCCAGCAGCTTTAGGGACTACACAGATACGCAGTATTTT. This chain uses TRBV7-9 with TRBJ2-3, with 7 bases matching TRBD2. The ends lost 3 bases at V and 2 bases at J; junction bases unmatched: 2. This CDR3 has 14 amino acids. Germline assignment: CDR1 SEHNR and CDR2 FQNEAQ (reference sequence).

The CDR3 sequence: CASSSRDRGRYEQYF. The CDR3 nucleotides read TGTGCCAGCAGCTCCCGGGACAGGGGAAGGTACGAGCAGTACTTC. This rearrangement joins TRBV5-6 to TRBJ2-5; 10 positions match TRBD1. The end of the DNA fits TRBJ2-7 better, so the J call may be wrong. The CDR3 is made up of 15 amino acids. The germline CDR1 and CDR2 sequences are SGHDT and YYEEEE.

This clone was seen a handful of times. The chain employs TRBV5-1 and TRBJ1-2; 9 positions match TRBD1. Trimming removed 4 bases from V and 3 bases from J; junction bases left unmatched: 1. CDR3 length: 13 amino acids. Germline CDR1 SGHRS, CDR2 YFSETQ. CDR3 sequence reads: CASSRDRDYGYTF. In DNA form, the CDR3 reads TGCGCCAGCAGCCGGGACAGGGACTATGGCTACACCTTC. Combining the CDR3 with reference TRBV5-1 and TRBJ1-2 gives the whole variable domain KAGVTQTPRYLIKTRGQQVTLSCSPISGHRSVSWYQQTPGQGLQFLFEYFSETQRNKGNFPGRFSGRQFSNSRSEMNVSTLELGDSALYLCASSRDRDYGYTFGSGTRLTVV.

This chain links TRBV19 with TRBJ2-7, with 8 nucleotides matching TRBD1. The germline gives CDR1 LNHDA, CDR2 SQIVND (reference sequence). The V segment lost 7 bases and the J segment 2 bases; nucleotides outside the gene matches: 4. This CDR3 spans 13 amino acids. In DNA, the CDR3 is TGTGCCAGTAACGGACAGGGAACCTACGAGCAGTACTTC. Residues: CASNGQGTYEQYF.

The V and J genes are TRBV6-6 and TRBJ2-7; 7 nucleotides align to TRBD1. From germline, CDR1 is MNHNY and CDR2 SVGAGI (reference sequence). This CDR3 comprises 15 residues. V shed 4 bases and J 1 base; nucleotides not matched to a gene: 7. The CDR3 bases are TGTGCCAGCAGTTCCCAGGGACAGTATTCCTACGAGCAGTACTTC. Translation: CASSSQGQYSYEQYF.

This clone appeared a few times. This rearrangement joins TRBV4-2 to TRBJ1-3, with a possible D match to TRBD1 (5 bases). V dropped 1 base and J dropped 8 bases, with 12 bases sitting between them. Germline CDR1 LGHNA, CDR2 YNFKEQ. This CDR3 spans 14 amino acids. The CDR3 nucleotides are TGTGCCAGCAGCCAAGCACAGGCGGGACACACCATATATTTT. This codes for CASSQAQAGHTIYF.

This clone was recorded a few times. This chain connects TRBV5-6 to TRBJ2-5, with D possibly TRBD1 on 5 matching bases. Germline V gene data show CDR1 as SGHDT and CDR2 as YYEEEE. The CDR3 sequence is 13 residues long. V was shortened by 2 bases and J by 5 bases, with 10 bases between the two germline ends. The CDR3 region is CASSLPTEETQYF. Here the CDR3 DNA reads TGTGCCAGCAGCTTACCGACAGAGGAGACCCAGTACTTC. Filled out from reference TRBV5-6 and TRBJ2-5, the complete variable domain reads DAGVTQSPTHLIKTRGQQVTLRCSPKSGHDTVSWYQQALGQGPQFIFQYYEEEERQRGNFPDRFSGHQFPNYSSELNVNALLLGDSALYLCASSLPTEETQYFGPGTRLLVL.

This chain joins TRBV6-1 and TRBJ1-2; D might be TRBD1 (6 bases). CDR1 is MNHNS, CDR2 SASEGT, per germline. This CDR3 contains 12 residues. The V gene lost 4 bases and the J gene lost 9 bases, with 12 bases spanning the gap. CDR3 residues: CASSVQGARYTF. DNA of the CDR3: TGTGCCAGCAGTGTACAGGGTGCTCGCTACACCTTC.

This clone was seen more than once but under ten times. This sequence joins TRBV18 and TRBJ2-1, with unresolved D. This CDR3 is 15 amino acids long. V was pared by 6 bases and J by 0 bases, with 12 bases between. In germline, CDR1 is KGHSH, CDR2 LQKENI. The CDR3 coding sequence is TGTGCCAGCTCCCTAACAGCCAGCTCCTACAATGAGCAGTTCTTC. Translating gives CASSLTASSYNEQFF.

This rearrangement joins TRBV7-6 to TRBJ2-7; 12 positions match TRBD2. J gave up 4 bases and V 3 bases, and 7 bases lay outside the gene matches. The CDR3 totals 16 residues. CDR1 is SGHVS and CDR2 is FNYEAQ in the germline V gene. The CDR3 region is CASSLTLTSGRYEQYF. DNA for the CDR3: TGTGCCAGCAGCTTGACCCTGACTAGCGGGAGATACGAGCAGTACTTC.

As DNA, the CDR3 is TGCGCCAGCAGTCAAACTCCCCCGGCGGGGAGCTCCTACGAGCAGTACTTC. It encodes CASSQTPPAGSSYEQYF. The chain recombines TRBV23-1 with TRBJ2-7; D possibly corresponds to TRBD2 (6 bases). TRBV23-1 is annotated as an ORF whose role is uncertain. Trimming cost V 2 bases and J 0 bases, with 17 bases left between them. The CDR3 contains 17 residues.

The V gene is TRBV15, the J gene TRBJ1-3; tentatively, D is TRBD1 (6 bases). Looked up from germline, CDR1 is LNHNV and CDR2 is YYDKDF (reference sequence). The CDR3 runs to 20 residues. Trimming pared 5 bases from V and 2 bases from J, leaving 28 bases between. CDR3 residues: CATSAPFPPGVKGPGNTIYF. CDR3 DNA sequence: TGTGCCACCAGCGCTCCCTTCCCCCCAGGGGTCAAAGGCCCTGGAAACACCATATATTTT.

The chain couples TRBV6-5 to TRBJ2-1, with 16 bases lining up with TRBD2. The germline gives CDR1 MNHEY, CDR2 SVGAGI. The CDR3 loop spans 14 amino acids. The trim removed 7 bases at V and 12 bases at J, leaving 6 bases unmatched. The CDR3, as DNA: TGTGCCAGCAAAACCGGGACTAGCGGGAGGGTGCAGTTCTTC. Translated: CASKTGTSGRVQFF.

This clone was counted a few times. The chain has TRBV9 and TRBJ2-2, with 7 nucleotides matching TRBD1. The J segment lost 3 bases and the V segment lost 4 bases, leaving 6 bases of the junction unmatched. Germline loops: CDR1 SGDLS, CDR2 YYNGEE. The CDR3 is made up of 15 amino acids. CDR3 coding DNA: TGTGCCAGCAGCCTACTAACAGGGGACACCGGGGAGCTGTTTTTT. Translation gives CASSLLTGDTGELFF.

The count of this clone is one. This rearrangement joins TRBV5-4 to TRBJ2-3, with D tentatively TRBD1 (6 bases). The germline CDR1 and CDR2 sequences are SGHNT and YYREEE (reference sequence). This CDR3 region has 14 residues. Trimming shortened V by 1 base and J by 2 bases, and 8 bases separated the two germline ends. The CDR3 DNA reads as TGTGCCAGCAGCTTGAGGGGGTTCACAGATACGCAGTATTTT. Its translation is CASSLRGFTDTQYF. Variable domain in full (rest from reference TRBV5-4 and TRBJ2-3): ETGVTQSPTHLIKTRGQQVTLRCSSQSGHNTVSWYQQALGQGPQFIFQYYREEENGRGNFPPRFSGLQFPNYSSELNVNALELDDSALYLCASSLRGFTDTQYFGPGTRLTVL.

This clone was picked up a small number of times. The chain combines TRBV29-1 with TRBJ2-1; D is unresolved. Trimming cost V 4 bases and J 11 bases, with 9 bases left between them. The CDR3 runs 10 residues. Germline V gene lookup returns CDR1 SQVTM and CDR2 ANQGSEA. In DNA, the CDR3 is TGCAGCGTTGTTTGGGCACAGCAGTTCTTC. Encoded protein: CSVVWAQQFF.

This clone was seen a handful of times. The genes are TRBV2 and TRBJ1-5; maybe TRBD1 (5 bases). CDR3 length equals 14 residues. Trimming cost V 4 bases and J 7 bases, with 14 bases left between them. Germline V lookup: CDR1 SNHLY, CDR2 FYNNEI. The CDR3 protein is CASSAPRVKQPQHF. The CDR3 bases are TGTGCCAGCAGTGCTCCCAGGGTAAAGCAGCCCCAGCATTTT.

This clone is a singleton in its sample. The V and J genes are TRBV5-4 and TRBJ1-2, with D perhaps matching TRBD1 (5 bases). Trimming pared 3 bases from V and 4 bases from J, leaving 13 bases between. Germline CDR1 SGHNT, CDR2 YYREEE (reference sequence). The length of the CDR3 is 14 residues. The CDR3 nucleotides are TGTGCCAGCAGCTCCCCCGACAGCCGCTATGGCTACACCTTC. It codes for CASSSPDSRYGYTF.